This TCR beta chain was found in a study of beta chain features in type 1 diabetes. Each of the CD4+ naive, central memory, regulatory and stem cell-like memory populations was sorted via CD45RO/CCR7/CD25/CD127/CD95/CD27. Notes on the study in general: Insertions were fewer and deletions more numerous at VDJ junctions in type 1 diabetes patients. Cells that show high TCR expression could be over-represented by cDNA sequencing. TCRB CDR3s from Type 1 diabetes patients were moderately but significantly shorter in all four CD4+ subsets.

The authors reverse transcribed all of the isolated RNA, so sequencing captured expressed TCRB transcripts. Around 3.57 million reads was the average for naive, central memory and regulatory T cell samples. Only in-frame clones appear in the TCRdb table, and some are missing; sequencing was by immunoSEQ multiplex PCR. The top ten hold approximately 2% of the sample, which has some 44,000 clones, 65% to 70% seen once. For this clone: Its specificity is unknown.

The CDR3 covers 16 residues. V lost 7 bases and J lost 0; bases outside the gene matches: 9. CDR1 SQVTM and CDR2 ANQGSEA come from the germline V gene. The TCR originated in a woman younger than 35 with type 1 diabetes. Input material: Tregs from blood. The chain recombines TRBV29-1 with TRBJ2-6; TRBD1 agrees at 7 bases. The DNA for the CDR3 is TGCAGCGGCCTAGACAGGGTCCCCTCTGGGGCCAACGTCCTGACTTTC. It translates to CSGLDRVPSGANVLTF.